This T cell receptor beta chain was sequenced for a study of T cells in Graves' hyperthyroidism and ophthalmopathy. This clonotype was detected ten times or more. Its antigen is undetermined. Hyperthyroidism had been newly diagnosed in patients aged 18 to 65, and its duration was under 2 months. Diagnoses were made from clinical symptoms, serum measures (thyroxine and TRAb), thyroid ultrasound and orbital computed tomography. PBMCs were obtained from 10 ml fresh peripheral blood. From RNA transcripts, TCR beta CDR3 regions were amplified. Initially, a first-round RT-PCR of the TCR CDR3 employed the HTBI primer set. From the multiplex PCR reads, TCRdb called clonotypes with MiXCR, one entry per CDR3 protein. This table has around 620,000 distinct CDR3 sequences, roughly 15% appearing once. Points from the study as a whole: With a median lead of around 6.7 months before onset, the model predicted ophthalmopathy.

Sequencing input: blood. The receptor was isolated from a woman aged 25-40 years with Graves' hyperthyroidism.

CDR3 loop: CASSYGQTSYEQYF. The CDR3 region has the DNA TGTGCCAGCAGTTACGGCCAAACCTCCTACGAGCAGTACTTC. The chain joins TRBV6-2 or TRBV6-3 to TRBJ2-7; D remains unclear. V was clipped by 2 bases and J by 0 bases, with 8 bases between them. CDR1 and CDR2 from the germline V gene are MNHEY and SVGEGT. The CDR3 runs to 14 residues.